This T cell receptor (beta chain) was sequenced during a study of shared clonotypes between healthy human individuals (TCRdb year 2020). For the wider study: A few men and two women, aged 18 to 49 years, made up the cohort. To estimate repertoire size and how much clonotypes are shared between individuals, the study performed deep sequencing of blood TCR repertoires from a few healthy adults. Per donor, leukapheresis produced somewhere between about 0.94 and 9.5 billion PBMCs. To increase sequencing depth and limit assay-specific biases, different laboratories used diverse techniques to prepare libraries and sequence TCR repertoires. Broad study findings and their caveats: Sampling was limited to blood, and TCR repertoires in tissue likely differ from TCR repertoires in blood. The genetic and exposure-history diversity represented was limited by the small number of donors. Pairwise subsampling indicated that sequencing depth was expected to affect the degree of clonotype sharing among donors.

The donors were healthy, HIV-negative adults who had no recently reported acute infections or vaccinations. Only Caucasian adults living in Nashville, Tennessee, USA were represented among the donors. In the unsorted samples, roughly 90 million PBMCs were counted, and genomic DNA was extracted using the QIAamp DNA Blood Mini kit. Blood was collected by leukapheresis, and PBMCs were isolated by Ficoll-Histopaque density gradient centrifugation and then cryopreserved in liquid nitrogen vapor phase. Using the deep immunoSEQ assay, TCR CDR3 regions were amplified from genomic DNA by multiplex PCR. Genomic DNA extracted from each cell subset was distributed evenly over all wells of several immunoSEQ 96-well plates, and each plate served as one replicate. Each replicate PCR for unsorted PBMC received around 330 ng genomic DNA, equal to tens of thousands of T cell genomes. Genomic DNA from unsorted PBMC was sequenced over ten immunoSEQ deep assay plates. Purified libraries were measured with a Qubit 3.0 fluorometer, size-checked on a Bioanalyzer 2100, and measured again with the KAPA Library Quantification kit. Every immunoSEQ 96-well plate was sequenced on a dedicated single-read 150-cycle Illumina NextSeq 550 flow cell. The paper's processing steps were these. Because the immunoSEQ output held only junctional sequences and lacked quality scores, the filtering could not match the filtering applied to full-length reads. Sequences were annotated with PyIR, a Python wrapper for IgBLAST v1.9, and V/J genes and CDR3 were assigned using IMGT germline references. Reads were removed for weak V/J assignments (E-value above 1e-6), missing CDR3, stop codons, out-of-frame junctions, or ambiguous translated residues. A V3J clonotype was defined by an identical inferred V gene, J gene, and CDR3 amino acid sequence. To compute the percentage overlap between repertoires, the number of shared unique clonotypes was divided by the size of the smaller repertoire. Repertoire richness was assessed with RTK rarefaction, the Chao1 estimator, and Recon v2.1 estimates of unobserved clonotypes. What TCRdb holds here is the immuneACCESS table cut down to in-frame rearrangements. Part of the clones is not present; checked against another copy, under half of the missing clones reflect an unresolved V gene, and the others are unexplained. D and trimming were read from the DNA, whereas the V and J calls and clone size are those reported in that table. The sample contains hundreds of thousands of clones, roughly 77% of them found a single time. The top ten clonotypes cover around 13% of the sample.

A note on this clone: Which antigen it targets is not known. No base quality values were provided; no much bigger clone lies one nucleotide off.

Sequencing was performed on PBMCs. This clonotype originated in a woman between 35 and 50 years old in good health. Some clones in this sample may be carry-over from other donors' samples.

The bases read TGTGCCAGCAGTTACGAGAGTGTTAACTATGGCTACACCTTC. Its product reads: CASSYESVNYGYTF. Here the chain combines TRBV6-6 and TRBJ1-2; no D segment can be confidently identified. V and J are truncated by 2 bases and 1 base respectively, leaving an intervening sequence of 8 bases. Reading the germline V gene (reference sequence) gives CDR1 MNHNY and CDR2 SVGAGI. Spanning cysteine to phenylalanine, the CDR3 consists of 14 amino acids. Just the 42-base CDR3 DNA is kept, in frame starting at base 1.